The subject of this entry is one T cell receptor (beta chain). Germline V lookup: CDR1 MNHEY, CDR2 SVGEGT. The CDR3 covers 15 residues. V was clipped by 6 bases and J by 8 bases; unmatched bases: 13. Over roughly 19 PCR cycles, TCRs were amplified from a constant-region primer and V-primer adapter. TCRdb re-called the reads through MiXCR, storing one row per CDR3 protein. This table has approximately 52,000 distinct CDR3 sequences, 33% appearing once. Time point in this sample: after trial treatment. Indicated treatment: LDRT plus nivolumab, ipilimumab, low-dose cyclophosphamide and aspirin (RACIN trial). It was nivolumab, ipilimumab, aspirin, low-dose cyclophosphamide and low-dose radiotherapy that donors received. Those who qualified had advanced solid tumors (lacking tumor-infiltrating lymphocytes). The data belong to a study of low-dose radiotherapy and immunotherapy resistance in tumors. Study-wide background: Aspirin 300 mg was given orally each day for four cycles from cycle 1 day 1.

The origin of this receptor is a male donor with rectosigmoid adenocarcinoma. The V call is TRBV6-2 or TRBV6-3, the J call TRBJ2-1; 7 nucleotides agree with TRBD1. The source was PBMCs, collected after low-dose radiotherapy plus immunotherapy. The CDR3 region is CASSLTRQGSYEQFF. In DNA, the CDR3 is TGTGCCAGCAGCCTGACCAGACAGGGTAGCTATGAGCAGTTCTTC.